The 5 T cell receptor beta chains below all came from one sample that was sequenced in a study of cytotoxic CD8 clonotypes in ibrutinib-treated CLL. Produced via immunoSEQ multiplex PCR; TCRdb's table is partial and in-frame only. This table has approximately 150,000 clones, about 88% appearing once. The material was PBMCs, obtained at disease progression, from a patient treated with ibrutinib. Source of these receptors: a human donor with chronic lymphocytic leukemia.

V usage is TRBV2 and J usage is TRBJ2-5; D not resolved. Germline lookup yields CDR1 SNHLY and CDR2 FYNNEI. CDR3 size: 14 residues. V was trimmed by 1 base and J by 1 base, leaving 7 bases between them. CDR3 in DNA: TGTGCCAGCAGTGAAGTGGGCTCCCAAGAGACCCAGTACTTC. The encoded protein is CASSEVGSQETQYF.

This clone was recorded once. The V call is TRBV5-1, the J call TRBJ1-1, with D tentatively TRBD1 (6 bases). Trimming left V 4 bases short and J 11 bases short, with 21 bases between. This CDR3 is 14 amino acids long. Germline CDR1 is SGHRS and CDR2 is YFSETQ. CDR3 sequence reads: CASSPGIGGRDAFF. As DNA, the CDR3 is TGCGCCAGCAGCCCGGGTATCGGGGGGCGAGATGCTTTCTTT.

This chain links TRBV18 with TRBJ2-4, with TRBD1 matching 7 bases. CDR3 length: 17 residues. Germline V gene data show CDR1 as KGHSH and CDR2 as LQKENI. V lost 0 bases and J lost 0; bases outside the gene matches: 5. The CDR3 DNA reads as TGTGCCAGCTCACCACCGGGACAGATACTAGCCAAAAACATTCAGTACTTC. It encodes CASSPPGQILAKNIQYF.

CDR3 DNA sequence: TGTGCCACCAGCAGAGAATCTTGGGGCACCTACGAGCAGTACTTC. Translating gives CATSRESWGTYEQYF. The chain couples TRBV15 to TRBJ2-7, with D possibly TRBD1 on 5 matching bases. V was clipped by 0 bases and J by 2 bases, with 11 bases between them. CDR3 size: 15 residues. Germline V gene data show CDR1 as LNHNV and CDR2 as YYDKDF (reference sequence). Based on the CDR3 plus reference TRBV15 and TRBJ2-7, the full variable domain is DAMVIQNPRYQVTQFGKPVTLSCSQTLNHNVMYWYQQKSSQAPKLLFHYYDKDFNNEADTPDNFQSRRPNTSFCFLDIRSPGLGDTAMYLCATSRESWGTYEQYFGPGTRLTVT.

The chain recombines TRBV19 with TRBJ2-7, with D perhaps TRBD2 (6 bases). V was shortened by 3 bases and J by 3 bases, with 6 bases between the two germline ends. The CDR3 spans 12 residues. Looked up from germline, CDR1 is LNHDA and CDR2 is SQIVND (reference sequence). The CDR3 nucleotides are TGTGCCAGTAGTATGACTAGCTACGAGCAGTACTTC. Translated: CASSMTSYEQYF.